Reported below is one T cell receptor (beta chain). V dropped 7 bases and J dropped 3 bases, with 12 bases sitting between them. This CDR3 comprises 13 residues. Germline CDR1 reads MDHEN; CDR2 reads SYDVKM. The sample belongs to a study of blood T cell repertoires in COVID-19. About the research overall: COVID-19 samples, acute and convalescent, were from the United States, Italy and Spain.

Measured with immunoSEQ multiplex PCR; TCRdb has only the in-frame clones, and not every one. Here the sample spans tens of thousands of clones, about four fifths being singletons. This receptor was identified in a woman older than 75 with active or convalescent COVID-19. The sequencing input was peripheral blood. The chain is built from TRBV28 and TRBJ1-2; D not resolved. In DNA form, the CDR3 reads TGTGCCAGCATAGGCGGAAACTACTATGGCTACACCTTC. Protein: CASIGGNYYGYTF.